One sample yielded the 20 T cell receptor beta chains listed below, sequenced in a study of cytomegalovirus exposure and HLA in healthy donors. The primer mix had 60 Vbeta and 13 Jbeta primers. Assay used: immunoSEQ multiplex PCR; TCRdb lists only in-frame clones, some missing. The table lists about 210,000 clones, more than 65% of them singletons. The material sequenced was PBMCs. These receptors were collected from a man aged 40-49 years in good health and CMV-seropositive.

This sequence joins TRBV4-2 and TRBJ2-1; D may be TRBD2 (5 bases). Trimming cost V 0 bases and J 3 bases, with 12 bases left between them. Germline lookup yields CDR1 LGHNA and CDR2 YNFKEQ. The CDR3 sequence is 16 residues long. Here the CDR3 DNA reads TGTGCCAGCAGCCAAGAAACGGGGAATCACTACAATGAGCAGTTCTTC. Translated: CASSQETGNHYNEQFF.

The chain is built from TRBV29-1 and TRBJ1-2, with TRBD1 as a possible D gene (6 bases). The germline V gene encodes CDR1 SQVTM and CDR2 ANQGSEA. V was trimmed by 6 bases and J by 1 base, leaving 12 bases between them. This CDR3 is built from 13 residues. The CDR3 nucleotides read TGCAGCGTACCGGACAGATTTAACTATGGCTACACCTTC. Encoded protein: CSVPDRFNYGYTF.

The chain employs TRBV6-1 and TRBJ2-3, with no clear D. V dropped 1 base and J dropped 0 bases, with 8 bases sitting between them. There are 15 residues in the CDR3. Germline V gives CDR1 MNHNS, CDR2 SASEGT. The CDR3 loop reads CASSEGGSSTDTQYF. In nucleotides, the CDR3 is TGTGCCAGCAGTGAAGGTGGCAGTAGCACAGATACGCAGTATTTT.

V is TRBV5-1 and J is TRBJ2-7, with D perhaps matching TRBD2 (5 bases). This CDR3 is 15 amino acids long. V was cut by 7 bases and J by 1 base, with 18 bases left in between. Germline CDR1 and CDR2: SGHRS and YFSETQ. CDR3 sequence (DNA): TGCGCCAGCGCTATCACGGGGAGAGTGTCCTACGAGCAGTACTTC. Its translation is CASAITGRVSYEQYF.

The rearrangement joins TRBV18 to TRBJ2-2; D remains ambiguous. V dropped 4 bases and J dropped 0 bases, with 12 bases sitting between them. This CDR3 region has 16 residues. Per germline, CDR1 KGHSH and CDR2 LQKENI. The CDR3 DNA reads TGTGCCAGCTCACGTACGGCGGAAGCGAACACCGGGGAGCTGTTTTTT. Its protein is CASSRTAEANTGELFF.

The chain uses TRBV7-9 and TRBJ2-3; the match to TRBD2 covers 10 bases. The CDR3 totals 16 residues. V lost 3 bases and J lost 4; bases outside the gene matches: 7. CDR1 SEHNR and CDR2 FQNEAQ come from the germline V gene (reference sequence). CDR3 sequence reads: CASSLASGSSADTQYF. DNA for the CDR3: TGTGCCAGCAGCTTGGCTAGCGGGAGTAGCGCAGATACGCAGTATTTT.

The chain uses TRBV6-5 and TRBJ2-5; 9 bases agree with TRBD1. The CDR3 runs 14 residues. The germline CDR1 and CDR2 sequences are MNHEY and SVGAGI. V trimming: 6 bases; J trimming: 4 bases; junction bases outside the gene matches: 6. The chain's CDR3 is CASSNTGGRETQYF. The CDR3 bases are TGTGCCAGCAGCAACACAGGGGGCCGAGAGACCCAGTACTTC.

This sequence joins TRBV27 and TRBJ2-7, with 7 bases identical to TRBD1. V lost 3 bases to trimming and J lost 3 bases; unmatched junction nucleotides: 5. This CDR3 spans 14 amino acids. CDR1 and CDR2 (germline): MNHEY, SMNVEV (reference sequence). The CDR3 DNA reads as TGTGCCAGCAGTTTGAGACAGGGACGCTACGAGCAGTACTTC. It yields the protein CASSLRQGRYEQYF.

This chain uses TRBV18 with TRBJ2-5, with D possibly matching TRBD1 (5 bases). Germline V gene sequence: CDR1 KGHSH, CDR2 LQKENI. Trimming left V 2 bases short and J 5 bases short, with 15 bases between. The length of the CDR3 is 15 residues. The chain's CDR3 is CASSPSVTRAETQYF. CDR3 in DNA: TGTGCCAGCTCACCATCGGTCACCAGGGCGGAGACCCAGTACTTC.

This CDR3 is CASRPGTGPYEQYF. CDR3 DNA: TGTGCCAGTAGACCCGGGACAGGGCCCTACGAGCAGTACTTC. V gene TRBV19 combines with J gene TRBJ2-7; 9 nucleotides agree with TRBD1. Unmatched junction bases numbered 5, after V lost 6 bases and J lost 2 bases. Germline-derived CDR1 and CDR2 are LNHDA and SQIVND (reference sequence). The CDR3 totals 14 residues.

This chain links TRBV27 with TRBJ1-6; 7 bases map to TRBD1. This CDR3 spans 19 amino acids. Germline V lookup: CDR1 MNHEY, CDR2 SMNVEV (reference sequence). Unmatched junction bases numbered 17, after V lost 2 bases and J lost 7 bases. CDR3 coding DNA: TGTGCCAGCAGTTTAGGGGACAGATCAATTAGGGCCCTAAATTCACCCCTCCACTTT. It specifies CASSLGDRSIRALNSPLHF.

The chain employs TRBV5-1 and TRBJ2-1; 7 nucleotides line up with TRBD2. The CDR3 runs to 16 residues. V gave up 0 bases and J gave up 8 bases; unmatched junction bases: 11. Germline V gene data show CDR1 as SGHRS and CDR2 as YFSETQ. DNA of the CDR3: TGCGCCAGCAGCTTGGGTTTGGCGGGAGTTCACGATGAGCAGTTCTTC. It translates to CASSLGLAGVHDEQFF.

DNA of the CDR3: TGTGCCAGTAGTTCCCCCGGACAGGGATTTGGCTACGAGCAGTACTTC. Protein: CASSSPGQGFGYEQYF. The chain employs TRBV19 and TRBJ2-7; 8 nucleotides line up with TRBD1. The V gene end was trimmed by 5 bases and the J gene end by 3 bases; junction bases not matched to a gene: 12. This CDR3 has 16 amino acids. Germline CDR1 is LNHDA and CDR2 is SQIVND (reference sequence).

DNA for the CDR3: TGTGCCACCAGCAGAGGCGGGAGAATCGTCTTGGAGACCCAGTACTTC. Translation gives CATSRGGRIVLETQYF. The chain links TRBV15 to TRBJ2-5; 7 bases line up with TRBD2. The CDR3 is 16 amino acids. V lost 1 base, J lost 5 bases, and 10 bases stayed unmatched. Germline loops: CDR1 LNHNV, CDR2 YYDKDF (reference sequence). The whole variable domain, remainder taken from reference TRBV15 and TRBJ2-5, is DAMVIQNPRYQVTQFGKPVTLSCSQTLNHNVMYWYQQKSSQAPKLLFHYYDKDFNNEADTPDNFQSRRPNTSFCFLDIRSPGLGDTAMYLCATSRGGRIVLETQYFGPGTRLLVL.

The gene calls are TRBV4-1 and TRBJ2-7, with TRBD1 as a possible D gene (6 bases). Per the germline V gene, CDR1 is MGHRA and CDR2 is YSYEKL. Deletions cut 0 bases from V and 2 bases from J, with 17 bases between. The CDR3 extends over 17 amino acids. The CDR3 region is CASSQDRSTGFPYEQYF. The CDR3 DNA follows: TGCGCCAGCAGCCAAGATCGGTCCACAGGGTTTCCCTACGAGCAGTACTTC.

This clone was observed a single time. CDR3 bases: TGTGCCAGCAGTTACTCGGGGACAGCCTTTGGGACCCAGTACTTC. The encoded protein is CASSYSGTAFGTQYF. This sequence joins TRBV6-6 and TRBJ2-5; 7 positions agree with TRBD1. CDR1 and CDR2 from the germline V gene are MNHNY and SVGAGI (reference sequence). This CDR3 comprises 15 residues. The J segment lost 7 bases and the V segment lost 0 bases, leaving 8 bases of the junction unmatched.

CDR3 in DNA: TGTGCCATCAGTGAGTCCTTCAATTCACCCCTCCACTTT. Amino acids: CAISESFNSPLHF. The genes are TRBV10-3 and TRBJ1-6; no definite D call. Germline CDR1 and CDR2: ENHRY and SYGVKD. This CDR3 is built from 13 residues. The germline V and J ends were trimmed by 0 bases and 7 bases, with 4 bases remaining between them.

This sequence joins TRBV28 and TRBJ2-5, with D perhaps TRBD1 (5 bases). Germline CDR1 reads MDHEN; CDR2 reads SYDVKM. V was cut by 3 bases and J by 4 bases, with 12 bases left in between. The CDR3 is made up of 14 amino acids. DNA for the CDR3: TGTGCCAGCAGTTTCGACAGAACCTCAGAGACCCAGTACTTC. This sequence encodes CASSFDRTSETQYF. The whole variable domain, filled in from reference TRBV28 and TRBJ2-5, reads DVKVTQSSRYLVKRTGEKVFLECVQDMDHENMFWYRQDPGLGLRLIYFSYDVKMKEKGDIPEGYSVSREKKERFSLILESASTNQTSMYLCASSFDRTSETQYFGPGTRLLVL.

The V call is TRBV5-1, the J call TRBJ1-1; 8 nucleotides agree with TRBD1. The germline V gene has CDR1 SGHRS and CDR2 YFSETQ. The junction had 16 bases not matched to a gene; V was cut back by 4 bases and J by 5 bases. The CDR3 has 17 amino acids. CDR3 amino acids: CASSPNPPGGAGTEAFF. Written as DNA, the CDR3 is TGCGCCAGCAGCCCGAACCCACCAGGGGGCGCGGGGACTGAAGCTTTCTTT. Full variable domain (remainder filled in from reference TRBV5-1 and TRBJ1-1): KAGVTQTPRYLIKTRGQQVTLSCSPISGHRSVSWYQQTPGQGLQFLFEYFSETQRNKGNFPGRFSGRQFSNSRSEMNVSTLELGDSALYLCASSPNPPGGAGTEAFFGQGTRLTVV.

This clone has a single count. The chain carries TRBV12-5 and TRBJ1-2; D is unclear. In germline, CDR1 is LGHNT, CDR2 FRNRAP. V was shortened by 5 bases and J by 2 bases, with 6 bases between the two germline ends. CDR3 length: 12 residues. This CDR3 is CASGAVNYGYTF. The CDR3 region has the DNA TGTGCTAGTGGTGCAGTAAACTATGGCTACACCTTC. The whole variable domain, remainder taken from reference TRBV12-5 and TRBJ1-2, is DARVTQTPRHKVTEMGQEVTMRCQPILGHNTVFWYRQTMMQGLELLAYFRNRAPLDDSGMPKDRFSAEMPDATLATLKIQPSEPRDSAVYFCASGAVNYGYTFGSGTRLTVV.